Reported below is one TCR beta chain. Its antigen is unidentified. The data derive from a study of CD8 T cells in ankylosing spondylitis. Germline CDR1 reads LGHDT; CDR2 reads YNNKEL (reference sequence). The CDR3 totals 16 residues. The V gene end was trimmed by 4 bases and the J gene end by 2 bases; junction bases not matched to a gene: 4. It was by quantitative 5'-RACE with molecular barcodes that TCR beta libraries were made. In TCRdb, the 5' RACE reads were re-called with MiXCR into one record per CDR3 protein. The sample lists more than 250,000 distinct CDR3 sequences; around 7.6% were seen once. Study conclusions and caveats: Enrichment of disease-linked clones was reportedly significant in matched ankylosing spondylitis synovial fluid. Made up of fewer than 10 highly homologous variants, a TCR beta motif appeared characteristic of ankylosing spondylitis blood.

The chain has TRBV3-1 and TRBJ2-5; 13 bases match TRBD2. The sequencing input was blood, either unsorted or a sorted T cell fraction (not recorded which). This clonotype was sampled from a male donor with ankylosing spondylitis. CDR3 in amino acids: CASSRGTSGTQETQYF. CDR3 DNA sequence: TGTGCCAGCAGCCGCGGGACTAGCGGGACTCAAGAGACCCAGTACTTC.